These T cell receptor beta chains were read from a single sample in a study of T cell repertoires in cytomegalovirus infection. TCRdb re-derived calls from the reads in MiXCR, one entry per CDR3 protein. The table includes some 920,000 distinct CDR3 sequences, 31% detected once. The antigens these receptors bind are not known. Sequencing was performed on cultured CD8+ T cells from PBMCs, taken from culture after CMV antigen stimulation. The receptors were gathered from a human donor in good health (CMV status not recorded). Some clones in this sample may be carry-over from other donors' samples. Each CDR3 is given with its conserved first and last residue. A D gene is named only where the DNA matches it firmly. Part of the rows lack a size; the others show once, few, many or a class for expanded clones.

cdr3_aa cdr3_nt clone_size d_call j_call cdr3_length v_call
CATETGGYYNSPLHF TGTGCCACCGAAACAGGGGGCTATTATAATTCACCCCTCCACTTT . TRBD1 TRBJ1-6 15 TRBV6-1
CSVDSGISYNEQFF TGCAGCGTTGACTCCGGGATCTCCTACAATGAGCAGTTCTTC . . TRBJ2-1 14 TRBV29-1
CASRFGQGSSYNSPLHF TGTGCCAGCAGATTCGGACAGGGGAGCTCCTATAATTCACCCCTCCACTTT few TRBD1 TRBJ1-6 17 TRBV6-1
CASSQVVDSVTSYEQYF TGTGCCAGCAGCCAAGTGGTCGACTCAGTAACCTCCTACGAGCAGTACTTC . . TRBJ2-7 17 TRBV4-2
CSASDRERADTQYF TGCAGTGCTAGCGACAGGGAACGGGCAGATACGCAGTATTTT . TRBD1 TRBJ2-3 14 TRBV20-1
CANTLGRGGQPQHF TGTGCCAACACCCTAGGACGGGGAGGACAGCCCCAGCATTTT . . TRBJ1-5 14 TRBV12-3/TRBV12-4
CASSLRGLGTDTQYF TGTGCCAGCAGCTTACGGGGGCTTGGAACAGATACGCAGTATTTT many . TRBJ2-3 15 TRBV7-8
CASSFDLGIDNEQFF TGTGCCAGCAGTTTTGATCTGGGGATAGACAATGAGCAGTTCTTC . . TRBJ2-1 15 TRBV2
CANSLVGTGNQPQHF TGTGCCAACAGCTTAGTGGGGACAGGGAATCAGCCCCAGCATTTT . TRBD1 TRBJ1-5 15 TRBV7-8
CASSPGQGMNTEAFF TGTGCCAGCAGCCCCGGACAGGGCATGAACACTGAAGCTTTCTTT many TRBD1 TRBJ1-1 15 TRBV7-6
CASSLDGTAITDTQYF TGTGCCAGCAGCTTGGACGGGACAGCTATCACAGATACGCAGTATTTT . TRBD1 TRBJ2-3 16 TRBV5-6
CASSSQGSLKF TGTGCCAGCAGCTCTCAGGGTTCGTTGAAGTTC . . TRBJ1-2 11 TRBV7-3